This T cell receptor (beta chain) was profiled in a study of T cells in Graves' hyperthyroidism and ophthalmopathy. The CDR3 is 15 amino acids. CDR1 and CDR2 (germline): SGDLS, YYNGEE. Trimming took off 3 bases at V and 3 bases at J, with 15 bases between the two ends. RNA transcripts were the template for amplifying TCR beta CDR3 regions. First-round RT-PCR targeting the TCR CDR3 was performed with the HTBI primer set. A single record per CDR3 protein comes from TCRdb applying MiXCR to the multiplex PCR reads. The repertoire includes a few hundred thousand distinct CDR3 sequences, around 21% of them detected once, and approximately 25% sits in the top ten. This clonotype was seen a few times. Exclusion of a patient resulted from uncontrolled infection, other autoimmune disease, pregnancy or lactation.

This sequence joins TRBV9 and TRBJ1-2; perhaps TRBD1 as D (6 bases). Sequenced sample: blood. This clonotype originated in a man in his late teens or twenties with Graves' hyperthyroidism. CDR3 in amino acids: CASSGSQGIYYGYTF. CDR3 nucleotide sequence: TGTGCCAGCAGCGGATCTCAGGGGATTTACTATGGCTACACCTTC.